The rows below give T cell receptor beta chains drawn from one sample of a study of identical twins. One entry per CDR3 protein results from TCRdb running MiXCR on the 5' RACE reads. The sample lists 400,000 to 500,000 distinct CDR3 sequences; about 18% were seen once. Sequencing was performed on naive T cells sorted from blood. Source of these receptors: a man in his fifties in good health. Each CDR3 is given with its conserved first and last residue. The order of the fields is clone size, V gene, D gene, J gene, CDR3 protein, CDR3 DNA. D genes are given only for firm matches. The listing skips clone size in some rows; elsewhere it reads once, few, many or a size class.

abundance: -
v_gene: TRBV2
d_gene: TRBD2
j_gene: TRBJ2-1
CDR3aa: CASRDSGRAGAQFF
CDR3nt: TGTGCCAGCAGGGACAGCGGGAGGGCCGGCGCGCAGTTCTTC

abundance: many
v_gene: TRBV4-3
d_gene: -
j_gene: TRBJ1-4
CDR3aa: CASSQGPPDSREKLFF
CDR3nt: TGCGCCAGCAGCCAAGGCCCTCCGGACTCTAGGGAAAAACTGTTTTTT

abundance: -
v_gene: TRBV5-1
d_gene: TRBD2
j_gene: TRBJ2-1
CDR3aa: CASSLGLAGTLRSYNEQFF
CDR3nt: TGCGCCAGCAGCTTGGGACTAGCGGGGACTCTCCGCTCCTACAATGAGCAGTTCTTC

abundance: -
v_gene: TRBV20-1
d_gene: TRBD2
j_gene: TRBJ2-4
CDR3aa: CSAFPGLAGGPSAKNIQYF
CDR3nt: TGCAGTGCCTTTCCGGGACTAGCGGGGGGGCCTTCGGCCAAAAACATTCAGTACTTC

abundance: few
v_gene: TRBV5-1
d_gene: -
j_gene: TRBJ2-7
CDR3aa: CASSAYDPVEQYF
CDR3nt: TGCGCCAGCAGCGCTTACGATCCGGTGGAGCAGTACTTC

abundance: many
v_gene: TRBV3-1
d_gene: -
j_gene: TRBJ2-1
CDR3aa: CASSQGRQGSYNEQFF
CDR3nt: TGTGCCAGCAGCCAAGGTCGCCAGGGTTCCTACAATGAGCAGTTCTTC

abundance: -
v_gene: TRBV7-9
d_gene: TRBD2
j_gene: TRBJ2-1
CDR3aa: CASSFLAGGRGEQFF
CDR3nt: TGTGCCAGCAGCTTTTTAGCGGGAGGCCGGGGTGAGCAGTTCTTC

abundance: -
v_gene: TRBV28
d_gene: TRBD2
j_gene: TRBJ2-1
CDR3aa: CASSLSLAGVDEQFF
CDR3nt: TGTGCCAGCAGTTTAAGCCTAGCGGGAGTCGATGAGCAGTTCTTC

abundance: many
v_gene: TRBV4-3
d_gene: -
j_gene: TRBJ2-3
CDR3aa: CASSQEMVGGDTQYF
CDR3nt: TGCGCCAGCAGCCAAGAAATGGTGGGGGGAGATACGCAGTATTTT

abundance: many
v_gene: TRBV7-2
d_gene: TRBD2
j_gene: TRBJ2-1
CDR3aa: CASSLDAGASYNEQFF
CDR3nt: TGTGCCAGCAGCTTAGATGCGGGAGCATCCTACAATGAGCAGTTCTTC

abundance: many
v_gene: TRBV30
d_gene: -
j_gene: TRBJ2-1
CDR3aa: CAWSVLPTNEQFF
CDR3nt: TGTGCCTGGAGTGTATTGCCCACCAATGAGCAGTTCTTC

abundance: -
v_gene: TRBV24-1
d_gene: TRBD1
j_gene: TRBJ2-7
CDR3aa: CATSDSGQGRIYEQYF
CDR3nt: TGTGCCACCAGTGATTCGGGACAGGGGCGGATCTACGAGCAGTACTTC

abundance: -
v_gene: TRBV20-1
d_gene: -
j_gene: TRBJ2-1
CDR3aa: CSATESNEQFF
CDR3nt: TGCAGTGCGACAGAGTCCAATGAGCAGTTCTTC

abundance: few
v_gene: TRBV10-3
d_gene: TRBD2
j_gene: TRBJ2-2
CDR3aa: CAIRTSGANTGELFF
CDR3nt: TGTGCCATCAGAACTAGCGGCGCGAACACCGGGGAGCTGTTTTTT

abundance: many
v_gene: TRBV7-9
d_gene: -
j_gene: TRBJ1-3
CDR3aa: CASSSLPGGNTIYF
CDR3nt: TGTGCCAGCAGCTCCCTCCCTGGGGGAAACACCATATATTTT

abundance: many
v_gene: TRBV11-3
d_gene: TRBD1
j_gene: TRBJ2-2
CDR3aa: CASSSWDSLNTGELFF
CDR3nt: TGTGCCAGCAGCTCGTGGGACAGCTTGAACACCGGGGAGCTGTTTTTT

abundance: many
v_gene: TRBV27
d_gene: -
j_gene: TRBJ2-2
CDR3aa: CASSFRGEPGTGELFF
CDR3nt: TGTGCCAGCAGTTTCAGGGGGGAACCAGGGACCGGGGAGCTGTTTTTT

abundance: few
v_gene: TRBV6-2/TRBV6-3
d_gene: -
j_gene: TRBJ2-1
CDR3aa: CASRQTGGVYNEQFF
CDR3nt: TGTGCCAGCAGGCAGACAGGAGGGGTGTACAATGAGCAGTTCTTC

abundance: -
v_gene: TRBV12-3/TRBV12-4
d_gene: -
j_gene: TRBJ2-5
CDR3aa: CASSPRQRETQYF
CDR3nt: TGTGCCAGCAGTCCCCGACAGCGGGAGACCCAGTACTTC

abundance: -
v_gene: TRBV20-1
d_gene: TRBD2
j_gene: TRBJ2-5
CDR3aa: CSARTSGGTQYF
CDR3nt: TGCAGTGCTAGAACTAGCGGGGGGACCCAGTACTTC

abundance: -
v_gene: TRBV6-2/TRBV6-3
d_gene: -
j_gene: TRBJ2-7
CDR3aa: CASSYSGFDEQYF
CDR3nt: TGTGCCAGCAGTTATTCAGGGTTCGACGAGCAGTACTTC

abundance: once
v_gene: TRBV12-3/TRBV12-4
d_gene: TRBD2
j_gene: TRBJ2-1
CDR3aa: CASTPIRSAGYEQFF
CDR3nt: TGTGCCAGCACTCCTATACGATCAGCGGGGTATGAGCAGTTCTTC

abundance: many
v_gene: TRBV20-1
d_gene: -
j_gene: TRBJ1-6
CDR3aa: CSARIHGNSPLHF
CDR3nt: TGCAGTGCCCGGATTCATGGGAATTCACCCCTCCACTTT

abundance: few
v_gene: TRBV5-1
d_gene: -
j_gene: TRBJ2-1
CDR3aa: CASSLGGEYLYRDEQFF
CDR3nt: TGCGCCAGCAGCTTGGGGGGAGAATACCTATATAGGGATGAGCAGTTCTTC

abundance: many
v_gene: TRBV12-3/TRBV12-4
d_gene: TRBD1
j_gene: TRBJ2-6
CDR3aa: CASRSGQGLSGANVLTF
CDR3nt: TGTGCCAGCAGGTCGGGACAGGGACTTTCCGGGGCCAACGTCCTGACTTTC

abundance: -
v_gene: TRBV20-1
d_gene: TRBD1
j_gene: TRBJ1-1
CDR3aa: CSGRDSTEAFF
CDR3nt: TGCAGTGGAAGGGACAGCACTGAAGCTTTCTTT

abundance: -
v_gene: TRBV28
d_gene: -
j_gene: TRBJ2-4
CDR3aa: CASSPWRGKNIQYF
CDR3nt: TGTGCCAGCAGTCCCTGGAGGGGCAAAAACATTCAGTACTTC

abundance: many
v_gene: TRBV3-1
d_gene: TRBD1
j_gene: TRBJ1-2
CDR3aa: CASSQDRDRGREGYTF
CDR3nt: TGTGCCAGCAGCCAAGATAGGGACAGGGGGCGCGAAGGCTACACCTTC

abundance: many
v_gene: TRBV7-8
d_gene: -
j_gene: TRBJ2-7
CDR3aa: CASSSLQAGEQYF
CDR3nt: TGTGCCAGCAGCTCCCTGCAGGCTGGCGAGCAGTACTTC

abundance: -
v_gene: TRBV7-2
d_gene: -
j_gene: TRBJ2-7
CDR3aa: CASSPGGVNEQYF
CDR3nt: TGTGCCAGCAGCCCCGGGGGCGTCAACGAGCAGTACTTC

abundance: many
v_gene: TRBV27
d_gene: TRBD2
j_gene: TRBJ2-5
CDR3aa: CASRQAGGPSETQYF
CDR3nt: TGTGCCAGCAGACAAGCGGGGGGGCCAAGTGAGACCCAGTACTTC

abundance: few
v_gene: TRBV28
d_gene: TRBD1
j_gene: TRBJ2-7
CDR3aa: CASSSPRTGGAYEQYF
CDR3nt: TGTGCCAGCAGTTCCCCTCGGACAGGGGGCGCTTACGAGCAGTACTTC

abundance: many
v_gene: TRBV15
d_gene: -
j_gene: TRBJ2-7
CDR3aa: CATSREDRSPYEQYF
CDR3nt: TGTGCCACCAGCAGAGAAGACCGATCCCCCTACGAGCAGTACTTC

abundance: many
v_gene: TRBV12-3/TRBV12-4
d_gene: -
j_gene: TRBJ2-1
CDR3aa: CASSLELIPDNEQFF
CDR3nt: TGTGCCAGCAGTTTAGAGCTAATACCTGACAATGAGCAGTTCTTC

abundance: many
v_gene: TRBV20-1
d_gene: TRBD2
j_gene: TRBJ2-5
CDR3aa: CSATFPGLAGGPSETQYF
CDR3nt: TGCAGTGCTACCTTCCCGGGACTAGCGGGAGGGCCGTCGGAGACCCAGTACTTC

abundance: few
v_gene: TRBV7-7
d_gene: -
j_gene: TRBJ2-5
CDR3aa: CASSPDTSRTQYF
CDR3nt: TGTGCCAGCAGCCCGGACACGAGTCGGACCCAGTACTTC

abundance: -
v_gene: TRBV10-3
d_gene: -
j_gene: TRBJ2-1
CDR3aa: CAISDGGHIHLVGNEQFF
CDR3nt: TGTGCCATCAGTGATGGGGGACATATCCACTTGGTCGGGAATGAGCAGTTCTTC